The rows below give T cell receptor beta chains drawn from one sample of a study of sequential checkpoint blockade in melanoma. Here immunoSEQ multiplex PCR was the method, and the copy in TCRdb shows in-frame clones only, minus some. The data contain roughly 4,000 clones, approximately 51% of them singletons. The specimen was CD8+ T cells sorted from blood (inferred from file names), collected from a patient given nivolumab and ipilimumab in sequence. All receptors derive from a human donor with melanoma. Each CDR3 is given without its conserved first and last residue. Each record gives: V gene, J gene, CDR3 protein.

TRBV7-9	TRBJ2-7	ASSFELFEQY
TRBV6-4	TRBJ1-1	ASSDSSLTEAF
TRBV4-3	TRBJ2-7	ASSQDDSRYEQY
TRBV19	TRBJ1-2	ASSIGSGDGYT
TRBV27	TRBJ2-7	ASSLSRDRTGEQY
TRBV6-5	TRBJ1-2	ASSYSVAYGYT
TRBV7-9	TRBJ2-7	ASSIVGGAGEQY
TRBV7-8	TRBJ2-5	ASSLVSRARMETQY
TRBV9	TRBJ2-1	ASSVKGLDNEQF
TRBV6-4	TRBJ1-5	ASSYLYTAGSRNQPQH
TRBV7-2	TRBJ2-6	ASSWGLPLSGANVLT
TRBV28	TRBJ1-1	ASSLLAKNTEAF
TRBV2	TRBJ2-7	ASSESGAGVYEQY
TRBV4-1	TRBJ2-2	ASSPRGQYTGELF
TRBV27	TRBJ2-7	ASSLEGLGPYYEQY
TRBV2	TRBJ2-2	ASSVEGQTNTGELF
TRBV12-5	TRBJ1-5	AGRGRQPQH
TRBV4-2	TRBJ2-7	ASSQEGQGYEQY
TRBV9	TRBJ1-5	ASSVGRDSNQPQH
TRBV28	TRBJ2-7	ASSPPDGRIHEQY
TRBV7-6	TRBJ2-1	ASSLARRDEQF
TRBV6-1	TRBJ1-6	ASSGQDNSPLH
TRBV9	TRBJ2-7	ASSPGQVLEQY